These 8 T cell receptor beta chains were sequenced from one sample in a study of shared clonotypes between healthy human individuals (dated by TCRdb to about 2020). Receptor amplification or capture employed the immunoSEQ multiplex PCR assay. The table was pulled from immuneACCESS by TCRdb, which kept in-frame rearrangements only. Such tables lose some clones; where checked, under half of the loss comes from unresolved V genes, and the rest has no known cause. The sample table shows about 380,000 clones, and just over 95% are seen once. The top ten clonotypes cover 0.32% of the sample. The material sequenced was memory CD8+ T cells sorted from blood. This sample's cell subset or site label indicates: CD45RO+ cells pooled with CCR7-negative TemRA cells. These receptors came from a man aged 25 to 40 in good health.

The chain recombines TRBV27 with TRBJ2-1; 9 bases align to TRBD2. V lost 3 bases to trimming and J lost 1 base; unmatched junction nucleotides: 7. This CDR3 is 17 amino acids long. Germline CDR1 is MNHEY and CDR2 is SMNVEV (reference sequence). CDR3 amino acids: CASSLLGGRASYNEQFF. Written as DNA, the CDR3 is TGTGCCAGCAGTTTGTTGGGCGGGAGGGCTTCCTACAATGAGCAGTTCTTC.

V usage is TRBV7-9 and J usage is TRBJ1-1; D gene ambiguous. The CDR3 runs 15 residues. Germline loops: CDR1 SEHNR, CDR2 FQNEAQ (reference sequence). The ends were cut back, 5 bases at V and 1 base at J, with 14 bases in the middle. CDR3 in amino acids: CASSGYEATNTEAFF. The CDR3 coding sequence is TGTGCCAGCAGCGGGTACGAGGCAACGAACACTGAAGCTTTCTTT.

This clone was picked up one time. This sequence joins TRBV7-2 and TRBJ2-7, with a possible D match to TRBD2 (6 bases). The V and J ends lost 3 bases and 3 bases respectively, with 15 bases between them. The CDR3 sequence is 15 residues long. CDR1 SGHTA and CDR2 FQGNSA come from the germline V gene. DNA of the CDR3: TGTGCCAGCAGCTTGGAGGGAAACCCCATCTACGAGCAGTACTTC. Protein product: CASSLEGNPIYEQYF.

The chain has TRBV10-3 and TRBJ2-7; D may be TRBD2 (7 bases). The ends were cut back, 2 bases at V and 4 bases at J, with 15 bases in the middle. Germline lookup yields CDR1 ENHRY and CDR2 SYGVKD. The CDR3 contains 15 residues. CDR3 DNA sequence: TGTGCCATCAGTGAGGGAGGGGGGGAATCGTACGAGCAGTACTTC. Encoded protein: CAISEGGGESYEQYF.

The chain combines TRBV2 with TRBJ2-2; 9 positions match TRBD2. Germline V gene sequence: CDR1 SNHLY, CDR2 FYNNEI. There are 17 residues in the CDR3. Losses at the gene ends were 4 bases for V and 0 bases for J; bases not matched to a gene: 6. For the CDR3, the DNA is TGTGCCAGCAGTGGGTCGATAGCGGGAGCGAACACCGGGGAGCTGTTTTTT. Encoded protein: CASSGSIAGANTGELFF.

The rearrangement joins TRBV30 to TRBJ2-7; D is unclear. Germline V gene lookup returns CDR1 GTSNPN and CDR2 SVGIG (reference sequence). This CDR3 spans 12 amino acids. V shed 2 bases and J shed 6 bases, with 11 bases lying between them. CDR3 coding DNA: TGTGCCTGGAGTCTAGGGCCTTCCGAGCAGTACTTC. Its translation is CAWSLGPSEQYF.

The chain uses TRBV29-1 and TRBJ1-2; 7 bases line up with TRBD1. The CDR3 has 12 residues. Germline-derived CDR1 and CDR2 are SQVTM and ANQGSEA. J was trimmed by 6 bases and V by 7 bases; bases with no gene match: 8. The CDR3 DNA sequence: TGCAGCGCGGAGGAGGGGGCCGATGGCTACACCTTC. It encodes CSAEEGADGYTF.

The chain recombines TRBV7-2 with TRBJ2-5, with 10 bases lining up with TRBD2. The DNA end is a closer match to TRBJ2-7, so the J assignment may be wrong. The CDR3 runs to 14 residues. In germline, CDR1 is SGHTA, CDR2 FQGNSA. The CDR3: CASSLTSGTYEQYF. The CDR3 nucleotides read TGTGCCAGCAGCTTAACTAGCGGGACCTACGAGCAGTACTTC.